Sequencing of this TCR beta chain was carried out in a study of shared clonotypes between healthy human individuals (dated by TCRdb to about 2020). For the wider study: Three men and a couple of women, aged 18 to 49 years, made up the cohort. For each donor, three plates each were used for CD4 naive and CD4 memory, two plates were used for CD8 naive, and one plate was used for CD8 memory. The study deeply sequenced blood TCR repertoires of five healthy adults to estimate repertoire size and the extent of clonotype sharing between individuals. Libraries were prepared and TCR repertoires were sequenced by different laboratories using diverse techniques, in order to increase sequencing depth and limit assay-specific biases. Leukapheresis yielded between about 0.94 and 9 billion PBMCs per donor.

Using the deep immunoSEQ assay, TCR CDR3 regions were amplified from genomic DNA by multiplex PCR. Extracted genomic DNA from each cell subset was distributed evenly across all wells of several immunoSEQ 96-well plates, and each plate was treated as a replicate. For sorted subsets, each replicate PCR was loaded with 150 to 250 ng genomic DNA, equivalent to 30,000 or so T cell genomes. Purified libraries were quantified with a Qubit 3.0 fluorometer, sized on a Bioanalyzer 2100, and re-quantified with the KAPA Library Quantification kit. Each immunoSEQ 96-well plate was sequenced on its own single-read 150-cycle Illumina NextSeq 550 flow cell. In the paper's pipeline: The immunoSEQ output contained only junctional sequences without quality scores, so filtering could not match that applied to full-length reads. To assign V/J genes and CDR3, sequences were annotated against IMGT germline references using PyIR, a Python wrapper for IgBLAST v1.9. Reads with weak V/J assignments (E-value above 1e-6), missing CDR3, stop codons, out-of-frame junctions, or ambiguous translated residues were removed. V3J clonotypes were defined as sequences sharing the same inferred V gene, J gene, and CDR3 amino acid sequence. Percentage overlap between repertoires was calculated by dividing the number of shared unique clonotypes by the size of the smaller repertoire. Repertoire richness was assessed with RTK rarefaction, the Chao1 estimator, and Recon v2.1 estimates of unobserved clonotypes. Generation probabilities were computed with OLGA for all TCRbeta clonotypes obtained by the gDNA method from several donors. Sourced from immuneACCESS, this table was stored by TCRdb with only in-frame sequences that have V and J called. A share of the clones is absent; for the studies checked, an unresolved V gene accounts for under half, and the remainder has no known explanation. V and J calls and clone size are given by that table; D and trimming were obtained from the DNA. The sample table contains roughly 2,300,000 clones; only one count was recorded for roughly 90% of them. The ten biggest clones cover 0.3% to 0.45% of the sample.

Broad study findings and their caveats: Pairwise subsampling led to the expectation that sequencing depth would affect the degree of clonotype sharing among donors. Rarefaction of sorted-subset datasets indicated incomplete sequencing despite the large sequencing depth. Sampling was restricted to blood, and TCR repertoires in tissues likely differ from the TCR repertoires found in blood. When a few donors were compared, the shared fraction of clonotypes was roughly 5% for naive CD4, approximately 3.3% for naive CD8, 2% to 2.5% for memory CD4, and 0.35% to 0.4% for memory CD8. Larger estimated clonotype richness was generally found for naive subsets than for memory subsets. Compared with non-shared clonotypes, clonotypes shared by all four sorted-subset donors had higher generation probabilities. Because the study included a small number of donors, the genetic and exposure-history diversity represented was limited.

The donors were healthy, HIV-negative adults with no recently reported acute infections or vaccinations. Only Caucasian adults living in Nashville, Tennessee, USA were represented among the donors. Magnetic negative selection was used to enrich CD4+ T cells, after which naive cells were positively selected on CD45RA and the negative fraction became the memory subset. Blood was collected by leukapheresis, and PBMCs were isolated by Ficoll-Histopaque density gradient centrifugation and then cryopreserved in liquid nitrogen vapor phase. Analytical flow cytometry was used to check the purity and quantity of each magnetically sorted T cell population. Genomic DNA was isolated from every sorted fraction and measured by UV absorbance on a Nanodrop 2000c. On this clone: The clone's antigen remains unknown. Qualities for individual bases were not recorded, and no much larger clone is one base off.

Trimming takes 5 bases off V and 5 bases off J; junction bases not matched to a gene: 7. Via the germline V gene (reference sequence), CDR1 is MNHEY and CDR2 SMNVEV. Reading from cysteine to phenylalanine, the CDR3 counts 15 amino acids. Left in the record is the CDR3 DNA by itself, 45 bases read in frame from the first base. The sequence was obtained from a man aged 18-30 years in good health. Some clones in this sample may be carry-over from other donors' samples. The sequencing sample was made of naive CD4+ T cells from PBMCs. The sample's cell subset or site label, decoded: CD45RA+ positively selected. Recombination joined TRBV27 with TRBJ2-5; the central 11 bases match TRBD2. The encoded CDR3 is CASSPLAGGRETQYF. The nucleotide sequence reads as follows: TGTGCCAGCAGTCCTCTAGCGGGAGGCCGGGAGACCCAGTACTTC.